This passage covers 17 T cell receptor beta chains from one sample sequenced in a study of blood T cell repertoires in COVID-19 (dated by TCRdb to 2019 to 2021). The library was made by the immunoSEQ multiplex PCR assay. TCRdb limited this immuneACCESS table to in-frame rearrangements with V and J called. A share of clones is missing; checked studies link under half to unresolved V genes, and the rest is unexplained. The sample yields more than 70,000 clones; approximately 86% were counted once. About 7% of the sample lies in the top ten. Sequenced: peripheral blood. The receptor set was obtained from a man aged 55-75 years with acute or convalescent COVID-19.

The genes are TRBV6-4 and TRBJ1-2, with D possibly matching TRBD1 (6 bases). Germline values: CDR1 MRHNA, CDR2 SNTAGT. The CDR3 has 13 amino acids. Trimming shortened V by 4 bases and J by 5 bases, and 11 bases separated the two germline ends. This CDR3 is CASSVTGTYGYTF. For the CDR3, the DNA is TGTGCCAGCAGTGTAACCGGGACATATGGCTACACCTTC.

The V call is TRBV5-1, the J call TRBJ1-2, with 8 bases that match TRBD1. This CDR3 has 15 residues. J lost 1 base, V lost 2 bases, and 4 bases had no gene match. The V gene's germline CDR1 is SGHRS and CDR2 YFSETQ. CDR3 nucleotides: TGCGCCAGCAGCTTCAGGACAGGGAATAACTATGGCTACACCTTC. Translated: CASSFRTGNNYGYTF.

The chain uses TRBV27 and TRBJ2-3, with 14 bases fitting TRBD2. The CDR3 extends over 15 amino acids. V lost 10 bases and J lost 6; bases outside the gene matches: 9. Germline V CDR1 and CDR2: MNHEY, SMNVEV (reference sequence). This chain's CDR3 is CAIRLAGGPSDTQYF. The CDR3 nucleotides read TGTGCCATCAGACTAGCGGGAGGGCCCTCGGATACGCAGTATTTT.

This chain links TRBV7-8 with TRBJ2-3; 13 nucleotides agree with TRBD2. The V gene end was trimmed by 3 bases and the J gene end by 3 bases; junction bases not matched to a gene: 3. The CDR3 is 16 residues long. CDR1 is SGHVS and CDR2 is FQNEAQ in the germline V gene. CDR3 region: CASSFPGLAGTDTQYF. The CDR3 DNA reads as TGTGCCAGCAGCTTCCCGGGACTAGCGGGAACAGATACGCAGTATTTT.

V is TRBV9 and J is TRBJ2-7, with 7 bases aligning to TRBD2. Germline CDR1 reads SGDLS; CDR2 reads YYNGEE. The CDR3 runs to 15 residues. Trimming cost V 4 bases and J 0 bases; bases outside gene matches: 7. CDR3 nucleotide sequence: TGTGCCAGCAGCTCCAACCCGGGGGGCTCCTACGAGCAGTACTTC. This sequence encodes CASSSNPGGSYEQYF.

The sample holds one count of this clone. Here the CDR3 reads CASSVEVGREFYEQFF. In nucleotides, the CDR3 is TGTGCCAGCAGCGTAGAGGTGGGGCGGGAGTTCTATGAGCAGTTCTTC. The J gene is TRBJ2-1, the V gene TRBV9; 7 bases fit TRBD2. Germline V gene lookup returns CDR1 SGDLS and CDR2 YYNGEE. Trimming cost V 0 bases and J 8 bases; bases outside gene matches: 11. This CDR3 comprises 16 residues.

The chain has TRBV9 and TRBJ2-1; a weak D match, TRBD1 (6 bases). The CDR3 contains 17 residues. CDR1 is SGDLS, CDR2 YYNGEE, per germline. The V and J ends lost 3 bases and 8 bases respectively, with 24 bases between them. CDR3 protein: CASSGPQLRGPGDEQFF. The CDR3 bases are TGTGCCAGCAGCGGACCCCAACTCAGGGGTCCAGGGGATGAGCAGTTCTTC.

This clone has a handful of counts. J is TRBJ2-1 and V is TRBV7-3; TRBD2 agrees at 8 bases. Losses at the gene ends were 5 bases for V and 1 base for J; bases not matched to a gene: 7. CDR1 is SGHTA, CDR2 FQGTGA, per germline. The CDR3 is made up of 16 amino acids. The CDR3 sequence: CASSPLTSESYNEQFF. In DNA, the CDR3 is TGTGCCAGCAGCCCGTTGACTAGCGAGTCCTACAATGAGCAGTTCTTC.

The chain joins TRBV19 to TRBJ1-3, with D possibly being TRBD1 (5 bases). CDR1 is LNHDA, CDR2 SQIVND, per germline (reference sequence). With 2 bases removed from V and 4 bases from J, the gap between germline ends came to 15 bases. This CDR3 contains 16 residues. Written as DNA, the CDR3 is TGTGCCAGTAGTATACCGAGCGGGGGACTCGGAAACACCATATATTTT. Translated: CASSIPSGGLGNTIYF. Based on the CDR3 plus reference TRBV19 and TRBJ1-3, the full variable domain is DGGITQSPKYLFRKEGQNVTLSCEQNLNHDAMYWYRQDPGQGLRLIYYSQIVNDFQKGDIAEGYSVSREKKESFPLTVTSAQKNPTAFYLCASSIPSGGLGNTIYFGEGSWLTVV.

This CDR3 is CASSITFGQSYEQYF. CDR3 nucleotides: TGTGCCAGCAGTATAACCTTCGGACAGTCCTACGAGCAGTACTTC. The J gene is TRBJ2-7, the V gene TRBV6-5, with a possible D match to TRBD1 (6 bases). Looked up from germline, CDR1 is MNHEY and CDR2 is SVGAGI. The V end lost 5 bases, the J end lost 1 base, and 15 bases lay between the germline ends. The CDR3 consists of 15 residues.

The chain employs TRBV11-2 and TRBJ1-6, with D unresolved. Trimming pared 2 bases from V and 7 bases from J, leaving 15 bases between. Per germline, CDR1 SGHAT and CDR2 FQNNGV. This CDR3 comprises 16 residues. The CDR3 loop reads CASSLTSGMGNSPLHF. The CDR3 bases are TGTGCCAGCAGCTTAACCTCGGGGATGGGGAATTCACCCCTCCACTTT.

CDR3 in amino acids: CASSQGVGRVTSPLHF. DNA of the CDR3: TGTGCCAGCAGCCAAGGGGTGGGCAGGGTTACTTCACCCCTCCACTTT. This chain connects TRBV3-1 (or the pseudogene TRBV3-2) to TRBJ1-6, with a weak D call TRBD1 (5 bases). Germline V gives CDR1 LGHDT, CDR2 YNNKEL (reference sequence). The CDR3 runs 16 residues. Trimming removed 1 base from V and 9 bases from J, with 16 bases in between.

The chain combines TRBV7-2 with TRBJ2-1, with a tentative D call TRBD2 (5 bases). The CDR3 totals 15 residues. Trimming cost V 5 bases and J 3 bases, with 14 bases left between them. Germline values: CDR1 SGHTA, CDR2 FQGNSA. CDR3 amino acids: CASSGMEVYYNEQFF. CDR3 coding DNA: TGTGCCAGCAGCGGTATGGAGGTATACTACAATGAGCAGTTCTTC.

Only one count was recorded for this clone. This sequence joins TRBV4-3 and TRBJ1-2, with 7 nucleotides matching TRBD1. CDR1 is LGHNA, CDR2 YSLEER, per germline. The length of the CDR3 is 15 residues. V lost 1 base and J lost 7; bases outside the gene matches: 9. CDR3 protein: CASSQARWQGVGYTF. CDR3 sequence (DNA): TGCGCCAGCAGCCAAGCGCGCTGGCAGGGGGTTGGCTACACCTTC.

This clone was recorded only once. This sample also contains other DNA sequences that code for the same CDR3. This chain uses TRBV9 with TRBJ2-5, with 7 positions matching TRBD2. V dropped 7 bases and J dropped 5; count of bases not matched to a gene: 5. Germline CDR1 and CDR2: SGDLS and YYNGEE. This CDR3 has 12 residues. This chain's CDR3 is CASRGVGETQYF. DNA for the CDR3: TGTGCCAGCCGGGGGGTGGGGGAGACCCAGTACTTC.

The chain carries TRBV10-3 and TRBJ2-2; D is perhaps TRBD1 (5 bases). CDR1 and CDR2 from the germline V gene are ENHRY and SYGVKD. Trimming removed 7 bases from V and 0 bases from J, with 6 bases in between. This CDR3 comprises 13 residues. In nucleotides, the CDR3 is TGTGCCATCACGGACACGAACACCGGGGAGCTGTTTTTT. It codes for CAITDTNTGELFF.

This clone was detected only a few times. The chain joins TRBV6-5 to TRBJ1-5; D may be TRBD1 (5 bases). The germline CDR1 and CDR2 sequences are MNHEY and SVGAGI. V lost 2 bases and J 2 bases, leaving 10 bases between the germline ends. The CDR3 has 15 amino acids. Here the CDR3 reads CASSYGGVGNQPQHF. CDR3 sequence (DNA): TGTGCCAGCAGTTACGGAGGGGTTGGCAATCAGCCCCAGCATTTT.